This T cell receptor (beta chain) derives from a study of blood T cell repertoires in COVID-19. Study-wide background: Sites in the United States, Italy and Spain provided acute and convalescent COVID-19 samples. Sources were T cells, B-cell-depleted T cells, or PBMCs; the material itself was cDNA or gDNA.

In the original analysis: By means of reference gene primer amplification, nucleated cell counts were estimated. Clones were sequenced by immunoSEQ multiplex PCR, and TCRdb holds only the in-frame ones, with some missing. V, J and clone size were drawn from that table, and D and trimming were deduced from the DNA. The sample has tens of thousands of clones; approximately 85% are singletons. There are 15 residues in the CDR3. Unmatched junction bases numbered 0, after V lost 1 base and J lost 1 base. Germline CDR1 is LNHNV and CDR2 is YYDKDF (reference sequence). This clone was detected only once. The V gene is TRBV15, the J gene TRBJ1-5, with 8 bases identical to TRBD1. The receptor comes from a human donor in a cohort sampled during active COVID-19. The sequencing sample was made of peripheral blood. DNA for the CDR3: TGTGCCACCAGCAGAGGGACAGGGAGCAATCAGCCCCAGCATTTT. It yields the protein CATSRGTGSNQPQHF.